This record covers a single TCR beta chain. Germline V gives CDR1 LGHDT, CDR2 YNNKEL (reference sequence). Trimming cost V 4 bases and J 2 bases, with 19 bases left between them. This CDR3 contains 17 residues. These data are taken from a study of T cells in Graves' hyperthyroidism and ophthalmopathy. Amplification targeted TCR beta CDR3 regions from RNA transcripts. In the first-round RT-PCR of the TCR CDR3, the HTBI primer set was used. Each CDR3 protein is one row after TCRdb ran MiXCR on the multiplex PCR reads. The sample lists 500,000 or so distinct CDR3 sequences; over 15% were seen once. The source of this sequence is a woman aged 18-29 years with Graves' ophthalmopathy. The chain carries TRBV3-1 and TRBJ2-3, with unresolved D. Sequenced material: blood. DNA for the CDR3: TGTGCCAGCAGCCGCCGACAAGGGTCCCCCGCCACAGATACGCAGTATTTT. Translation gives CASSRRQGSPATDTQYF.